The rows below give T cell receptor beta chains drawn from one sample of a study of shared clonotypes between healthy human individuals. The table came from immunoSEQ multiplex PCR; TCRdb's copy has only in-frame clones and leaves some out. The data contain about 990,000 clones, around three quarters of them singletons. Input material: memory CD4+ T cells from PBMCs. These receptors were taken from a man younger than 30 in good health. Some clones in this sample may be carry-over from other donors' samples. The CDR3 runs from the conserved cysteine through the conserved F or W. The D gene is left open where the match is weak. Clone size appears in some rows only: once, few, many, or a class for an expanded clone.

J: TRBJ2-7
size: few
V: TRBV19
D: TRBD1
DNA: TGTGCCAGTAGTCCCAAGGGACAGCTCTACGAGCAGTACTTC
CDR3: CASSPKGQLYEQYF

J: TRBJ1-2
size: .
V: TRBV5-8
D: .
DNA: TGTGCCAGCAGCTTGGGGCCGGTGGACTATGGCTACACCTTC
CDR3: CASSLGPVDYGYTF

J: TRBJ2-1
size: .
V: TRBV18
D: TRBD2
DNA: TGTGCCAGCTCACCAGGGCTAGCGGGAGGCAATGAGCAGTTCTTC
CDR3: CASSPGLAGGNEQFF

J: TRBJ1-5
size: .
V: TRBV19
D: .
DNA: TGTGCCAGTAGTAACACGGGGGTTCAGCCCCAGCATTTT
CDR3: CASSNTGVQPQHF

J: TRBJ2-7
size: .
V: TRBV5-4
D: TRBD1
DNA: TGTGCCAGCAGCCCCTCCGGGACAGGCTCCTACGAGCAGTACTTC
CDR3: CASSPSGTGSYEQYF

J: TRBJ1-4
size: .
V: TRBV6-1
D: .
DNA: TGTGCCAGCAGGCCTGTCAGCGCAACTAATGAAAAACTGTTTTTT
CDR3: CASRPVSATNEKLFF

J: TRBJ2-2
size: .
V: TRBV18
D: .
DNA: TGTGCCAGCTCCCTTCGCTGGGACGGGGAGCTGTTTTTT
CDR3: CASSLRWDGELFF

J: TRBJ1-2
size: once
V: TRBV30
D: .
DNA: TGTGCCTGGGGCGAGACAGATAGCTATGGCTACACCTTC
CDR3: CAWGETDSYGYTF

J: TRBJ1-1
size: .
V: TRBV7-3
D: .
DNA: TGTGCCAGCAGCGAGGGTATGAGAACTGAAGCTTTCTTT
CDR3: CASSEGMRTEAFF

J: TRBJ2-7
size: .
V: TRBV11-2
D: .
DNA: TGTGCCAGCAGCTTAGATCCAAGCGGTCCCTACGAGCAGTACTTC
CDR3: CASSLDPSGPYEQYF

J: TRBJ2-7
size: .
V: TRBV6-5
D: .
DNA: TGTGCCAGCACTCGAAGGGACACCTCCTACTACGAGCAGTACTTC
CDR3: CASTRRDTSYYEQYF

J: TRBJ1-4
size: .
V: TRBV5-5
D: .
DNA: TGTGCCAGCAGCTTCGCACAGCCTACAACTAATGAAAAACTGTTTTTT
CDR3: CASSFAQPTTNEKLFF

J: TRBJ1-4
size: .
V: TRBV18
D: TRBD1
DNA: TGTGCCAGCTCACCAGTTGGTCCGGGACAGGCGAATGAAAAACTGTTTTTT
CDR3: CASSPVGPGQANEKLFF

J: TRBJ2-7
size: .
V: TRBV18
D: TRBD1
DNA: TGTGCCAGCTCACTTTGGACAGGGTTGGAGCAGTACTTC
CDR3: CASSLWTGLEQYF

J: TRBJ2-2
size: .
V: TRBV19
D: .
DNA: TGTGCCAGTAGTATCGGGATAGTGGGTCCCGGGGAGCTGTTTTTT
CDR3: CASSIGIVGPGELFF

J: TRBJ1-3
size: .
V: TRBV5-6
D: .
DNA: TGTGCCAGCAGCTTGAAGCAGGGGACTGGAAACACCATATATTTT
CDR3: CASSLKQGTGNTIYF

J: TRBJ2-1
size: .
V: TRBV4-3
D: .
DNA: TGCGCCAGCAGCCGCGTACGGGGGGCGTCCTACAATGAGCAGTTCTTC
CDR3: CASSRVRGASYNEQFF

J: TRBJ2-3
size: few
V: TRBV11-1
D: .
DNA: TGTGCCAGCAGCCAAGCCTCCCCAGATACGCAGTATTTT
CDR3: CASSQASPDTQYF